This TCR beta chain emerged from a study of blood T cell repertoires in COVID-19. Study overall: Some COVID-19 samples were acute and others convalescent; all came from the United States, Italy and Spain. PBMCs, B-cell-depleted T cells, or T cells were the source of the cDNA or gDNA that made up the material.

Germline CDR1 reads SGHTA; CDR2 reads FQGNSA. The CDR3 consists of 16 residues. V was shortened by 2 bases and J by 0 bases, with 11 bases between the two germline ends. In the authors' methods: Amplified reference gene primers provided the basis for estimating nucleated cell counts. Profiling relied on immunoSEQ multiplex PCR, and the TCRdb table lists in-frame clones only, not all of them. V, J and clone size derive from that table, while D and trimming were established from the DNA sequence. The sample lists about 150,000 clones, around 88% occurring once. This TCR was recovered from a human donor in a cohort sampled during active COVID-19. This rearrangement joins TRBV7-2 to TRBJ1-5; perhaps TRBD1 as D (5 bases). Specimen: peripheral blood. DNA for the CDR3: TGTGCCAGCAGCTTAACTGGGGCCCATAGCAATCAGCCCCAGCATTTT. Its protein is CASSLTGAHSNQPQHF. Combining the CDR3 with reference TRBV7-2 and TRBJ1-5 gives the whole variable domain GAGVSQSPSNKVTEKGKDVELRCDPISGHTALYWYRQSLGQGLEFLIYFQGNSAPDKSGLPSDRFSAERTGGSVSTLTIQRTQQEDSAVYLCASSLTGAHSNQPQHFGDGTRLSIL.